This T cell receptor (beta chain) is from a study of blood T cell repertoires in COVID-19. Study details: The United States, Italy and Spain provided the acute and convalescent COVID-19 samples. The cDNA or gDNA used as material had been derived from T cells, B-cell-depleted T cells, or PBMCs.

Data came from immunoSEQ multiplex PCR; TCRdb stores just in-frame clones and leaves some out. The table has around 190,000 clones, 76% seen once. The sample was peripheral blood. The sequence derives from a woman aged 45-65 years with active or convalescent COVID-19.

The CDR3 reads CASSGRGRDTQYF. CDR3 in DNA: TGTGCCAGCAGCGGCAGGGGGAGAGATACGCAGTATTTT. The chain couples TRBV9 to TRBJ2-3, with 7 nucleotides matching TRBD1. CDR1 is SGDLS and CDR2 is YYNGEE in the germline V gene. The CDR3 is 13 amino acids. J gave up 5 bases and V 3 bases, and 3 bases lay outside the gene matches.